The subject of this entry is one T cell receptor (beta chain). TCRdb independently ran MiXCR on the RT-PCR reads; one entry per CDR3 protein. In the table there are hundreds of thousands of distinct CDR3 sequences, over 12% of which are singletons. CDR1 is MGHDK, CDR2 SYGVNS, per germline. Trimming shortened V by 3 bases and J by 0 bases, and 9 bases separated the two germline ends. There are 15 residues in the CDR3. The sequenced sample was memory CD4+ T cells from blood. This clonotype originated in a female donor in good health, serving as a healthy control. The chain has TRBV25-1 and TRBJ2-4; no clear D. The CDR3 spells CASSDDILAKNIQYF. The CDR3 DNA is TGTGCCAGCAGTGATGACATCTTAGCCAAAAACATTCAGTACTTC.